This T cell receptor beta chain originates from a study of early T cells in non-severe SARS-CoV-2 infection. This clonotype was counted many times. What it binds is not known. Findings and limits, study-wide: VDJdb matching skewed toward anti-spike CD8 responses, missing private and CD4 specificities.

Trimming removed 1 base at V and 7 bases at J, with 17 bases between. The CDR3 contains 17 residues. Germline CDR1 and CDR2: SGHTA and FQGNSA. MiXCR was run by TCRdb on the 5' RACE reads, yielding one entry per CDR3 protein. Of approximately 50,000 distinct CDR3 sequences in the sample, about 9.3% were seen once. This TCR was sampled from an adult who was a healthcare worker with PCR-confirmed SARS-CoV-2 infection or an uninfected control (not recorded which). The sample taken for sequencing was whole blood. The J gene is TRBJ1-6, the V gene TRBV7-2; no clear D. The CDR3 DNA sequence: TGTGCCAGCAGCTTAGGTTTGCGGGTCCAGAAGAATTCACCCCTCCACTTT. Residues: CASSLGLRVQKNSPLHF.